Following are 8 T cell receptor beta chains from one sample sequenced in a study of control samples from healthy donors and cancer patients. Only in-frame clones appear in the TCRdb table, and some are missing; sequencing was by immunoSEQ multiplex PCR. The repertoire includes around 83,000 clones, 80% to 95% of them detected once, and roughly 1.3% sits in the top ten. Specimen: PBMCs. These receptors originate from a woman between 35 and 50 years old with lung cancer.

The CDR3 DNA is TGTGCCAGCAGCACAGGGGGCGGGGTGGACTACAATGAGCAGTTCTTC. Translation: CASSTGGGVDYNEQFF. The chain combines TRBV5-4 with TRBJ2-1; 9 bases are shared with TRBD1. There are 16 residues in the CDR3. Germline-derived CDR1 and CDR2 are SGHNT and YYREEE (reference sequence). V gave up 4 bases and J gave up 3 bases; unmatched junction bases: 8.

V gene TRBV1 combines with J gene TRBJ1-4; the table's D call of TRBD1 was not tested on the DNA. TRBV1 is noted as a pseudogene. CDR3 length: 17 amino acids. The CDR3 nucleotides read TGCACCAGCAGCCAATACCAGACGACAGCAACTAATGAAAAACTGTTTTTT. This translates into CTSSQYQTTATNEKLFF.

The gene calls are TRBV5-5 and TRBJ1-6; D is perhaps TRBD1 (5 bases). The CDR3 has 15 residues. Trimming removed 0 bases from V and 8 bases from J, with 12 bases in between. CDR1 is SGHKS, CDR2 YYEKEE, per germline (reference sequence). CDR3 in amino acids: CASSLEAREDSPLHF. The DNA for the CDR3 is TGTGCCAGCAGCTTGGAGGCCAGGGAAGATTCACCCCTCCACTTT.

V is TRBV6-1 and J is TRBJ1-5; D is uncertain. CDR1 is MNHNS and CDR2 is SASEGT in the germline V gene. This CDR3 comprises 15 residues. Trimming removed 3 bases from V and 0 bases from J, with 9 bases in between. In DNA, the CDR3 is TGTGCCAGCAGTGAGGAGAGAATTAGCAATCAGCCCCAGCATTTT. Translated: CASSEERISNQPQHF.

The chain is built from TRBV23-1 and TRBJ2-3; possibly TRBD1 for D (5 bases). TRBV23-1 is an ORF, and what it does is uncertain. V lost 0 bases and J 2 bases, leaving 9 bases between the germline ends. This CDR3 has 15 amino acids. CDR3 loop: CASSQSGHYTDTQYF. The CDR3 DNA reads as TGCGCCAGCAGTCAATCTGGACACTACACAGATACGCAGTATTTT.

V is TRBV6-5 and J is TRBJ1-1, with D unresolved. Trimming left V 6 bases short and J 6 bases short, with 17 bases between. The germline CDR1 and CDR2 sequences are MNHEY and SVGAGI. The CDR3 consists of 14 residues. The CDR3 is CASSLSAFPAEAFF. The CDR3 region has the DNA TGTGCCAGCAGCCTCAGTGCGTTCCCGGCTGAAGCTTTCTTT.

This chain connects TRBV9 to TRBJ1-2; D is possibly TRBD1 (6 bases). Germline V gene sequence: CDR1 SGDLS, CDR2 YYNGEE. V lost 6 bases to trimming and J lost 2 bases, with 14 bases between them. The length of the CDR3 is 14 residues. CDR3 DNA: TGTGCCAGCACCCCACAGGGCTCAAACTATGGCTACACCTTC. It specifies CASTPQGSNYGYTF.

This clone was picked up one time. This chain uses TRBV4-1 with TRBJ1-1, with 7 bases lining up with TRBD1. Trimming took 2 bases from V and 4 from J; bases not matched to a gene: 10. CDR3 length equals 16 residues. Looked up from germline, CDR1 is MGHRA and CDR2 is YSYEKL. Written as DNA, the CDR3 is TGCGCCAGCAGCCAACAGACGACAGGGATCCCCACTGAAGCTTTCTTT. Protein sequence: CASSQQTTGIPTEAFF.